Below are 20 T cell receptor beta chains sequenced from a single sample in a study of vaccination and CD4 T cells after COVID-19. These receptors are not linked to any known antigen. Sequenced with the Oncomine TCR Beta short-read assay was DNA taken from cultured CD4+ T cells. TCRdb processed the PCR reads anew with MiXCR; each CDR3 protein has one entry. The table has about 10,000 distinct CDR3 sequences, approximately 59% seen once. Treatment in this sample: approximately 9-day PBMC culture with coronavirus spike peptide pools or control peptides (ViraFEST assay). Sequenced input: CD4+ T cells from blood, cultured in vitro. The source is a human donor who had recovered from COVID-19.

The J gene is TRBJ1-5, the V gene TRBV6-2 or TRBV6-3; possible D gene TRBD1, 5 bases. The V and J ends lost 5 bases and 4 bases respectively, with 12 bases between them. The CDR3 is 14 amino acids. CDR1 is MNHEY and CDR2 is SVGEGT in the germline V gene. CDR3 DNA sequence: TGTGCCAGCAGTGCGAGACAGATAAATCAGCCCCAGCATTTT. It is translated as CASSARQINQPQHF.

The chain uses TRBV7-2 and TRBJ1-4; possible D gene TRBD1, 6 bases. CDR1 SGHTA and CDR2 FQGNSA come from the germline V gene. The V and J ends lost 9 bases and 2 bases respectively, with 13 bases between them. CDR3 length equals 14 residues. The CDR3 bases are TGTGCCAGTAGGGGGGGCTCGACTAATGAAAAACTGTTTTTT. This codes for CASRGGSTNEKLFF.

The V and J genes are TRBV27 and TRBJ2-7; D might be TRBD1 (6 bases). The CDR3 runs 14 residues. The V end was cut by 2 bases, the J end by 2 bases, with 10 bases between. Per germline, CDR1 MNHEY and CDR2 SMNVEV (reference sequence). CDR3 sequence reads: CASSLRTAPYEQYF. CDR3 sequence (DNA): TGTGCCAGCAGTTTACGGACAGCGCCCTACGAGCAGTACTTC.

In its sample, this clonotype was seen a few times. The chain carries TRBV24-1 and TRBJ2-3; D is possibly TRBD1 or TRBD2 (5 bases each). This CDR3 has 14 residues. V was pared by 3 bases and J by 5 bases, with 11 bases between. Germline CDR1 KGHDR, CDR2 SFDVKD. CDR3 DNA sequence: TGTGCCACCAGTGATCCCGGGGCCGTAGATACGCAGTATTTT. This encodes CATSDPGAVDTQYF.

The DNA of the CDR3 is TGTGCCACCAGCTTCGAGGGGAATGAAAAACTGTTTTTT. Translated: CATSFEGNEKLFF. The chain has TRBV15 and TRBJ1-4; TRBD1 is a possible D gene (5 bases). This CDR3 contains 13 residues. The V end lost 5 bases, the J end lost 5 bases, and 9 bases lay between the germline ends. Per the germline V gene, CDR1 is LNHNV and CDR2 is YYDKDF (reference sequence).

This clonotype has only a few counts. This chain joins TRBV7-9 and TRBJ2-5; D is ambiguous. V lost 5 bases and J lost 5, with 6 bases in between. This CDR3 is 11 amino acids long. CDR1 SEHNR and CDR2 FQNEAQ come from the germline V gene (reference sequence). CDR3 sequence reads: CASSHEETQYF. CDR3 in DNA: TGTGCCAGCAGCCATGAGGAGACCCAGTACTTC.

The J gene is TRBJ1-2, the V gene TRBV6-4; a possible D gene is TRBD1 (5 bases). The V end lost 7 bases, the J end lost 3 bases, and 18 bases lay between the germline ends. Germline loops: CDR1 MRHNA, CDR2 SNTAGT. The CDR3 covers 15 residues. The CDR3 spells CASKRTFSGDYGYTF. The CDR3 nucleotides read TGTGCCAGCAAAAGGACCTTTTCGGGGGACTATGGCTACACCTTC.

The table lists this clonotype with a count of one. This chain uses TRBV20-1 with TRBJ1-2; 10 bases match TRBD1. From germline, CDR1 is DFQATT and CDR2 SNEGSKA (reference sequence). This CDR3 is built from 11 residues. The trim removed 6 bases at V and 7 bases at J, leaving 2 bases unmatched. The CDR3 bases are TGCAGTGCGGGACAGGGGTTTGGCTACACCTTC. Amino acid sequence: CSAGQGFGYTF.

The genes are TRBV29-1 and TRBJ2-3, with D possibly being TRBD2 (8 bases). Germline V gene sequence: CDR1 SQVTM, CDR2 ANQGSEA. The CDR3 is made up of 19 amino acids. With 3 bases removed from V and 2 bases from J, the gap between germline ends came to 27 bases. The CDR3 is CSVERQGPPGLAPTDTQYF. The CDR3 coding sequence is TGCAGCGTTGAGCGACAGGGCCCACCCGGACTAGCCCCCACAGATACGCAGTATTTT.

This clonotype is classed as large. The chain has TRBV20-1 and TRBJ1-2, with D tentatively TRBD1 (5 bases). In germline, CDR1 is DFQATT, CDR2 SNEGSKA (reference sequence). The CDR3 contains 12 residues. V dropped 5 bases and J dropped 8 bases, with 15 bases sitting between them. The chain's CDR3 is CSASRPQGGYTF. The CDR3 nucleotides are TGCAGTGCTTCACGACCCCAGGGCGGCTACACCTTC.

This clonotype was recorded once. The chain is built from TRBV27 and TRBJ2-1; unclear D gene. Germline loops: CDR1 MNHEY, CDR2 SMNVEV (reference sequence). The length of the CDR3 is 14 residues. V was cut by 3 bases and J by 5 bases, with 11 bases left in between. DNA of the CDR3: TGTGCCAGCAGTTTTGACTCAGAGGACAATGAGCAGTTCTTC. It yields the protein CASSFDSEDNEQFF.

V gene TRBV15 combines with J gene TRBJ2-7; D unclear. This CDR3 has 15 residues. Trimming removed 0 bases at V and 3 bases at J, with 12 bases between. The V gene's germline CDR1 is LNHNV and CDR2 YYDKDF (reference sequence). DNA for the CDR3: TGTGCCACCAGCAGAGATACAGATTTAGGCTACGAGCAGTACTTC. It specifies CATSRDTDLGYEQYF.

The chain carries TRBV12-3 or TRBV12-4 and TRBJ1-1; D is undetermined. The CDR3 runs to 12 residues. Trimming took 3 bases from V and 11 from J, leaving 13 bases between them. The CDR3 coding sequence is TGTGCCAGCAGTTTTTCAGCAGGTGGGGCTTTCTTT. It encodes CASSFSAGGAFF.

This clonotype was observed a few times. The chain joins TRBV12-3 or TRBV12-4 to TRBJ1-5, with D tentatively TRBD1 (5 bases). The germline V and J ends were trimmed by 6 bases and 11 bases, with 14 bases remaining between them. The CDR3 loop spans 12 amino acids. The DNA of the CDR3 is TGTGCCAGCAGCCTCAGACAGACGGCCCAGCATTTT. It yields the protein CASSLRQTAQHF.

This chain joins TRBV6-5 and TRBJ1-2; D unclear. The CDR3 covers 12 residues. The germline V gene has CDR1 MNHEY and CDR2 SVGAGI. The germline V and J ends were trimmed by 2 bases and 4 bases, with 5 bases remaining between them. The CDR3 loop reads CASSYGSYGYTF. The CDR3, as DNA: TGTGCCAGCAGTTACGGGTCCTATGGCTACACCTTC.

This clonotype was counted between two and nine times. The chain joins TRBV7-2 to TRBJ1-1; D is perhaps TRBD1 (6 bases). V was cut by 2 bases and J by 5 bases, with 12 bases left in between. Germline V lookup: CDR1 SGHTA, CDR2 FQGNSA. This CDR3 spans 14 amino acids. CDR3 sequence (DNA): TGTGCCAGCAGCTTACAGGGGAGGTTGACTGAAGCTTTCTTT. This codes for CASSLQGRLTEAFF.

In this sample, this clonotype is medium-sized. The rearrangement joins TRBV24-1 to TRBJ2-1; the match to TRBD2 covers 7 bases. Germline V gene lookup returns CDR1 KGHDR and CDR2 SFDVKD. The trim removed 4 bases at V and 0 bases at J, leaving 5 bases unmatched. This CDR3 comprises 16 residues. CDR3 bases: TGTGCCACCAGTGACCCTAGCGGTAACTCCTACAATGAGCAGTTCTTC. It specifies CATSDPSGNSYNEQFF.

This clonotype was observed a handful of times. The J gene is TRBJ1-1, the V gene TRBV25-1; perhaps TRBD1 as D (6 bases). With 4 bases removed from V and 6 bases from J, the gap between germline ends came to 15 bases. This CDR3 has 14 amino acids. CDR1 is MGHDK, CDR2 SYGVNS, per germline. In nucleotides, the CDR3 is TGTGCCAGCAGTGTTGGGGGCGGTAGGGCTGAAGCTTTCTTT. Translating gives CASSVGGGRAEAFF.

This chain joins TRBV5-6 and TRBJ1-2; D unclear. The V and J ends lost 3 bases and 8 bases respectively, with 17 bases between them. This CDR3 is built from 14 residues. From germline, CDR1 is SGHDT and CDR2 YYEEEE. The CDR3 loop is CASSSVRIRWGYTF. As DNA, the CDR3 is TGTGCCAGCAGCTCCGTGAGAATACGGTGGGGCTACACCTTC.

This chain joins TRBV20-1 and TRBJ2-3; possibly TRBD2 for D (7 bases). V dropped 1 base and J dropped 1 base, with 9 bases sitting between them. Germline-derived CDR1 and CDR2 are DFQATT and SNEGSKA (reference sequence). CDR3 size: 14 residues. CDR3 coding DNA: TGCAGTGCTAGAGTGCGGGGGCGCACAGATACGCAGTATTTT. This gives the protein CSARVRGRTDTQYF.